This T cell receptor (beta chain) was observed in a study of shared clonotypes between healthy human individuals. General observations from the study: Larger richness was generally estimated for naive than memory subsets.

Only in-frame clones appear in the TCRdb table, and some are missing; sequencing was by immunoSEQ multiplex PCR. The sample gives 400,000 or so clones, about 96% of which show up once; about 0.32% is in the top ten. Germline values: CDR1 MNHEY, CDR2 SVGAGI. V lost 7 bases to trimming and J lost 2 bases; unmatched junction nucleotides: 5. The CDR3 contains 14 residues. A word on this clone: Antigen unknown.

The clonotype originates from a man aged 25 to 45 in good health. V is TRBV6-5 and J is TRBJ2-3, with TRBD1 matching 8 bases. The sample was memory CD8+ T cells sorted from blood. Subset described: CD45RO+ cells pooled with CCR7-negative TemRA cells. The CDR3 DNA sequence: TGTGCCAGCAACCCGGACAGGGCCACAGATACGCAGTATTTT. Translation: CASNPDRATDTQYF.